This T cell receptor (beta chain) was sequenced during a study of radiotherapy plus CTLA-4 blockade in lung cancer. Points from the study as a whole: Alongside interferon-beta, early blood T cell clone dynamics were reportedly the best predictor of response. In blood, tumor-derived TCR clones expanded after radiotherapy plus ipilimumab.

Data came from immunoSEQ multiplex PCR; TCRdb stores just in-frame clones and leaves some out. The sample carries about 80,000 clones, more than 75% recorded once. Germline V gene data show CDR1 as SNHLY and CDR2 as FYNNEI. J gave up 4 bases and V 7 bases, and 5 bases lay outside the gene matches. The CDR3 extends over 13 amino acids. To note about this clone: What it recognizes is unknown.

The sequences come from peripheral blood, collected from a patient treated with radiotherapy plus ipilimumab. V usage is TRBV2 and J usage is TRBJ1-2; 8 nucleotides match TRBD1. The clonotype was recovered from a human donor with non-small cell lung cancer who had stable disease on radiotherapy plus ipilimumab. CDR3 in amino acids: CASKPGGIYGYTF. DNA of the CDR3: TGTGCCAGCAAGCCAGGGGGCATCTATGGCTACACCTTC. Combining the CDR3 with reference TRBV2 and TRBJ1-2 gives the whole variable domain EPEVTQTPSHQVTQMGQEVILRCVPISNHLYFYWYRQILGQKVEFLVSFYNNEISEKSEIFDDQFSVERPDGSNFTLKIRSTKLEDSAMYFCASKPGGIYGYTFGSGTRLTVV.